Each of the 32 T cell receptor beta chains below was sequenced from the same sample in a study of regulatory T cells in long-lasting Graves disease. For TCR beta, libraries came from iRepertoire HTBI primers and Arm-PCR of CDR3 regions. MiXCR was run by TCRdb on the multiplex PCR reads, yielding one entry per CDR3 protein. This sample carries 310,000 or so distinct CDR3 sequences, around 20% of them seen once, and the ten largest clones take 25% to 30%. Time point in this sample: persistent/refractory GD, antithyroid drugs over 5 years with positive TRAb. Making the TCR library involved RNA that had been extracted from PBMCs. The sample consisted of peripheral blood mononuclear cells (PBMCs), taken when the disease was refractory, from a patient treated with antithyroid drugs. Receptors were obtained from a female donor with Graves disease.

The table lists this clonotype with a few counts. V and J are TRBV6-2 or TRBV6-3 and TRBJ2-7; 9 bases are shared with TRBD1. V gave up 4 bases and J gave up 2 bases; unmatched junction bases: 6. CDR1 and CDR2 (germline): MNHEY, SVGEGT. The CDR3 length is 15 residues. The CDR3 loop is CASSSGTGKTYEQYF. In DNA, the CDR3 is TGTGCCAGCAGTTCCGGGACAGGGAAGACCTACGAGCAGTACTTC.

The V gene is TRBV24-1, the J gene TRBJ2-5; tentatively, D is TRBD1 (5 bases). Germline V gene data show CDR1 as KGHDR and CDR2 as SFDVKD. The V and J ends lost 6 bases and 2 bases respectively, with 12 bases between them. The CDR3 length is 14 residues. The CDR3 spells CATSKGPAQETQYF. CDR3 nucleotides: TGTGCCACCAGTAAGGGGCCCGCACAAGAGACCCAGTACTTC.

The chain recombines TRBV7-9 with TRBJ2-2, with 7 bases identical to TRBD1. CDR1 is SEHNR and CDR2 is FQNEAQ in the germline V gene (reference sequence). The trim removed 7 bases at V and 5 bases at J, leaving 10 bases unmatched. The CDR3 has 15 amino acids. This CDR3 reads CASTFRGPRTGELFF. CDR3 nucleotide sequence: TGTGCCAGCACCTTTAGGGGGCCGAGGACCGGGGAGCTGTTTTTT.

This clonotype was observed a handful of times. The genes are TRBV7-8 and TRBJ1-2; 12 bases align to TRBD1. J was trimmed by 4 bases and V by 5 bases; bases with no gene match: 11. The V gene's germline CDR1 is SGHVS and CDR2 FQNEAQ. The CDR3 runs to 17 residues. DNA of the CDR3: TGTGCCAGCAGCCGAGGGCGGGGACAGGGGGCAAGCTATGGCTACACCTTC. Residues: CASSRGRGQGASYGYTF.

About this clonotype itself: With a far larger clone one base away, a read error is the likely cause. This chain joins TRBV7-8 and TRBJ1-1, with 9 positions matching TRBD1. There are 19 residues in the CDR3. Germline V lookup: CDR1 SGHVS, CDR2 FQNEAQ. DNA for the CDR3: TGTGCCAGCCGTGTTGTCCAGGGGGGACAGGGACTAATGAACACTGAAACTTTCTTT. Translated: CASRVVQGGQGLMNTETFF. Combining the CDR3 with reference TRBV7-8 and TRBJ1-1 gives the whole variable domain GAGVSQSPRYKVAKRGQDVALRCDPISGHVSLFWYQQALGQGPEFLTYFQNEAQLDKSGLPSDRFFAERPEGSVSTLKIQRTQQEDSAVYLCASRVVQGGQGLMNTETFFGQGTRLTVV.

A few counts support this clonotype. The chain links TRBV6-1 to TRBJ1-1; D is unclear. CDR3 length: 14 residues. Germline values: CDR1 MNHNS, CDR2 SASEGT. Trimming stripped 6 bases from V and 4 bases from J, with 15 bases between. CDR3 DNA: TGTGCCAGCAGAACGGGGAGCGTCAGCACTGAAGCTTTCTTT. Translation gives CASRTGSVSTEAFF.

This clonotype was seen repeatedly, ten times or more. J is TRBJ2-2 and V is TRBV2, with 7 positions matching TRBD2. Germline V gene lookup returns CDR1 SNHLY and CDR2 FYNNEI. The CDR3 runs 15 residues. With 6 bases clipped from V and 6 bases from J, the junction kept 10 bases outside the gene matches. CDR3 DNA sequence: TGTGCCAGCAGCCAGGTGGCGGGAGCCTCCGGGGAGCTGTTTTTT. Protein sequence: CASSQVAGASGELFF.

CDR3 sequence reads: CASSIPAGGFYEQFF. The CDR3, as DNA: TGTGCCAGTAGTATACCCGCGGGAGGTTTCTATGAGCAGTTCTTC. The rearrangement joins TRBV19 to TRBJ2-1, with 8 bases aligning to TRBD2. This CDR3 has 15 residues. V gave up 2 bases and J gave up 8 bases; unmatched junction bases: 8. CDR1 and CDR2 from the germline V gene are LNHDA and SQIVND (reference sequence). The complete variable domain, with remaining parts taken from reference TRBV19 and TRBJ2-1, reads DGGITQSPKYLFRKEGQNVTLSCEQNLNHDAMYWYRQDPGQGLRLIYYSQIVNDFQKGDIAEGYSVSREKKESFPLTVTSAQKNPTAFYLCASSIPAGGFYEQFFGPGTRLTVL.

This clonotype has a handful of counts. This sequence joins TRBV7-2 and TRBJ2-5, with D possibly matching TRBD1 (6 bases). Trimming left V 5 bases short and J 4 bases short, with 14 bases between. The germline V gene has CDR1 SGHTA and CDR2 FQGNSA. The CDR3 runs to 14 residues. Written as DNA, the CDR3 is TGTGCCAGCAGCGCTGACAGGTGGGGAGAGACCCAGTACTTC. It specifies CASSADRWGETQYF.

The rearrangement joins TRBV27 to TRBJ2-1; TRBD1 agrees at 10 bases. V trimming: 4 bases; J trimming: 4 bases; junction bases outside the gene matches: 1. Looked up from germline, CDR1 is MNHEY and CDR2 is SMNVEV (reference sequence). This CDR3 is built from 14 residues. The CDR3: CASSWDRGYNEQFF. The CDR3 nucleotides are TGTGCCAGCAGTTGGGACAGGGGATACAATGAGCAGTTCTTC.

This clonotype was counted only a few times. The rearrangement uses TRBV7-9 and TRBJ1-1; D perhaps matches TRBD1 (6 bases). The CDR3 totals 11 residues. V lost 6 bases, J lost 6 bases, and 8 bases lay in between. Per the germline V gene, CDR1 is SEHNR and CDR2 is FQNEAQ (reference sequence). The CDR3 here is CASREGAEAFF. The CDR3 bases are TGTGCCAGCAGGGAGGGGGCTGAAGCTTTCTTT.

This clonotype was seen ten or more times. The chain has TRBV5-1 and TRBJ2-7, with D perhaps assigned TRBD1 or TRBD2 (5 bases each). The CDR3 sequence is 14 residues long. Trimming pared 5 bases from V and 2 bases from J, leaving 14 bases between. Germline V lookup: CDR1 SGHRS, CDR2 YFSETQ. The CDR3 nucleotides are TGCGCCAGCAGGTTCCGGGACGGAACCTACGAGCAGTACTTC. It codes for CASRFRDGTYEQYF. The full variable domain, completed using reference TRBV5-1 and TRBJ2-7, is KAGVTQTPRYLIKTRGQQVTLSCSPISGHRSVSWYQQTPGQGLQFLFEYFSETQRNKGNFPGRFSGRQFSNSRSEMNVSTLELGDSALYLCASRFRDGTYEQYFGPGTRLTVT.

This clonotype was picked up many times. V is TRBV3-1 and J is TRBJ1-2, with D maybe TRBD1 (6 bases). The CDR3 is made up of 14 amino acids. The ends were cut back, 2 bases at V and 8 bases at J, with 15 bases in the middle. The V gene's germline CDR1 is LGHDT and CDR2 YNNKEL (reference sequence). The CDR3 bases are TGTGCCAGCAGCCAACCGTCGGGGGCGCTGGGCTACACCTTC. Protein product: CASSQPSGALGYTF.

A word on this clonotype: Just one base apart from a much larger clone, this may be a read error. This chain links TRBV20-1 with TRBJ1-1, with 7 bases that match TRBD1. Germline CDR1 is DFQATT and CDR2 is SNEGSKA (reference sequence). The CDR3 loop spans 13 amino acids. The CDR3, as DNA: TGCGGTGCTCCCAGACAGGGTGGGACTGAAGCTTTCTTT. Encoded protein: CGAPRQGGTEAFF.

This rearrangement joins TRBV9 to TRBJ2-4; 8 bases are shared with TRBD2. This CDR3 spans 17 amino acids. Germline-derived CDR1 and CDR2 are SGDLS and YYNGEE. The junction had 16 bases not matched to a gene; V was cut back by 4 bases and J by 7 bases. Written as DNA, the CDR3 is TGTGCCAGCAGCCGCGGACTAGCCTCGGGGTTCAGGAACATTCAGTACTTC. Translation: CASSRGLASGFRNIQYF.

V and J are TRBV20-1 and TRBJ1-1; D not certain. CDR3 length: 15 residues. Per germline, CDR1 DFQATT and CDR2 SNEGSKA (reference sequence). The V end lost 2 bases, the J end lost 1 base, and 14 bases lay between the germline ends. The CDR3 reads CSARRGNVGNTEAFF. The CDR3 DNA reads TGCAGTGCTAGAAGAGGGAACGTGGGGAACACTGAAGCTTTCTTT.

This clonotype came up many times. An end of the junction does not agree with germline; a read error may underlie this. The chain links TRBV28 to TRBJ2-4, with unresolved D. Germline-derived CDR1 and CDR2 are MDHEN and SYDVKM. The CDR3 length is 11 residues. CDR3 amino acids: CASRAENNQYF. In DNA form, the CDR3 reads TGTGCCAGCAGGGCAGAAAACAATCAGTACTTC. The full variable domain, with the rest looked up from reference TRBV28 and TRBJ2-4, is DVKVTQSSRYLVKRTGEKVFLECVQDMDHENMFWYRQDPGLGLRLIYFSYDVKMKEKGDIPEGYSVSREKKERFSLILESASTNQTSMYLCASRAENNQYFGAGTRLSVL.

This clonotype was observed many times. The CDR3 DNA sequence: TGTGCCATCAGTCCTCAGGGGGATCAGCCCCAGCATTTT. Amino acids: CAISPQGDQPQHF. The chain links TRBV10-3 to TRBJ1-5; TRBD1 aligns across 7 bases. The V gene end was trimmed by 5 bases and the J gene end by 5 bases; junction bases not matched to a gene: 3. From germline, CDR1 is ENHRY and CDR2 SYGVKD. The CDR3 covers 13 residues.

The chain joins TRBV20-1 to TRBJ2-6; D is perhaps TRBD1 or TRBD2 (5 bases each). Between the trimmed V and J ends, which lost 4 bases and 1 base, there was a span of 14 bases. CDR1 is DFQATT, CDR2 SNEGSKA, per germline (reference sequence). This CDR3 region has 16 residues. Here the CDR3 DNA reads TGCAGTGCTACCGGGACGGAACGATCTGGGGCCAACGTCCTGACTTTC. This encodes CSATGTERSGANVLTF.

This clonotype was seen repeatedly, ten times or more. The chain employs TRBV12-5 and TRBJ1-3, with 8 bases identical to TRBD1. Germline V CDR1 and CDR2: LGHNT, FRNRAP. The CDR3 runs 19 residues. Trimming took 0 bases from V and 2 from J; bases not matched to a gene: 12. CDR3 loop: CASGLVGFITGGAGNTIYF. CDR3 nucleotides: TGTGCTAGTGGTTTGGTAGGATTTATTACAGGGGGTGCTGGAAACACCATATATTTT.

This clonotype has ten or more counts. V is TRBV12-3 or TRBV12-4 and J is TRBJ1-1; D might be TRBD1 (6 bases). CDR3 length: 13 amino acids. The germline V and J ends were trimmed by 6 bases and 8 bases, with 16 bases remaining between them. The CDR3 sequence is CASSPGGRKEAFF. The CDR3 DNA is TGTGCCAGCAGCCCCGGGGGCCGTAAGGAAGCTTTCTTT.

This clonotype came up many times. The V and J genes are TRBV30 and TRBJ1-1; no definite D call. The CDR3 contains 10 residues. Germline V gives CDR1 GTSNPN, CDR2 SVGIG (reference sequence). The V and J ends lost 3 bases and 7 bases respectively, with 6 bases between them. Here the CDR3 DNA reads TGTGCCTGGAGGGACGGTGAAGCTTTCTTT. Translating gives CAWRDGEAFF.

This clonotype appeared many times. The chain carries TRBV4-1 and TRBJ1-1, with 10 bases identical to TRBD1. The V segment lost 3 bases and the J segment 6 bases; nucleotides outside the gene matches: 13. The CDR3 length is 17 residues. Germline V lookup: CDR1 MGHRA, CDR2 YSYEKL. The chain's CDR3 is CASSQDPSTGGRSEAFF. The CDR3 DNA sequence: TGCGCCAGCAGCCAGGATCCCTCGACAGGGGGCAGATCTGAAGCTTTCTTT.

Only a few counts were recorded for this clonotype. This sequence joins TRBV10-3 and TRBJ1-5, with D perhaps matching TRBD1 (5 bases). The germline CDR1 and CDR2 sequences are ENHRY and SYGVKD. The germline V and J ends were trimmed by 7 bases and 5 bases, with 12 bases remaining between them. The length of the CDR3 is 13 residues. The CDR3 loop reads CAITRQWDQPQHF. The CDR3 region has the DNA TGTGCCATCACCAGACAGTGGGATCAGCCCCAGCATTTT.

The chain joins TRBV24-1 to TRBJ1-3; D remains ambiguous. The V gene's germline CDR1 is KGHDR and CDR2 SFDVKD. Trimming stripped 3 bases from V and 0 bases from J, with 8 bases between. The CDR3 totals 15 residues. The chain's CDR3 is CATSDKTDSGNTIYF. CDR3 DNA: TGTGCCACCAGTGATAAGACGGACTCTGGAAACACCATATATTTT.

The chain combines TRBV30 with TRBJ2-5; D unclear. Germline V CDR1 and CDR2: GTSNPN, SVGIG (reference sequence). Trimming left V 2 bases short and J 4 bases short, with 11 bases between. The CDR3 has 13 amino acids. CDR3: CAWSRGPGETQYF. The CDR3 DNA reads TGTGCCTGGAGTCGCGGACCTGGAGAGACCCAGTACTTC.

The chain recombines TRBV7-2 with TRBJ2-7; D possibly uses TRBD1 or TRBD2 (5 bases each). Germline loops: CDR1 SGHTA, CDR2 FQGNSA. The germline V and J ends were trimmed by 3 bases and 2 bases, with 8 bases remaining between them. There are 13 residues in the CDR3. Here the CDR3 DNA reads TGTGCCAGCAGCTTTTGGGGGACCTACGAGCAGTACTTC. Its protein is CASSFWGTYEQYF.

This clonotype was recorded many times. The chain employs TRBV6-2 or TRBV6-3 and TRBJ2-2; D gene uncertain. This CDR3 has 14 residues. Trimming left V 4 bases short and J 4 bases short, with 10 bases between. CDR1 is MNHEY and CDR2 is SVGEGT in the germline V gene. CDR3 in amino acids: CASSSTSGTGELFF. The DNA of the CDR3 is TGTGCCAGCAGTTCGACCAGTGGCACCGGGGAGCTGTTTTTT.

This clonotype has ten or more counts. The rearrangement uses TRBV6-2 or TRBV6-3 and TRBJ1-2, with D uncertain. V dropped 0 bases and J dropped 4 bases, with 9 bases sitting between them. Germline V gene data show CDR1 as MNHEY and CDR2 as SVGEGT. This CDR3 comprises 14 residues. CDR3 sequence reads: CASSYSTQSYGYTF. CDR3 coding DNA: TGTGCCAGCAGTTACTCGACGCAGAGCTATGGCTACACCTTC.

The V gene is TRBV7-9, the J gene TRBJ2-1; 10 bases align to TRBD2. The germline V gene encodes CDR1 SEHNR and CDR2 FQNEAQ (reference sequence). This CDR3 has 15 residues. The trim removed 2 bases at V and 8 bases at J, leaving 6 bases unmatched. Here the CDR3 DNA reads TGTGCCAGCAGCTTAAGGCTAGCGGGAGTCCATGAGCAGTTCTTC. It codes for CASSLRLAGVHEQFF.

This clonotype showed up just a few times. The rearrangement joins TRBV13 to TRBJ2-5, with D possibly matching TRBD2 (7 bases). The last part of the DNA fits TRBJ2-1 better; the J call may be wrong. Germline V gives CDR1 PRHDT, CDR2 FYEKMQ (reference sequence). The CDR3 spans 17 residues. CDR3 loop: CASSLGLRGPFPDEQFF. In DNA, the CDR3 is TGTGCCAGCAGCTTAGGCCTGCGGGGGCCGTTTCCTGACGAGCAGTTCTTC.

This clonotype has at least ten counts. The genes are TRBV12-3 or TRBV12-4 and TRBJ1-5; possibly TRBD1 for D (6 bases). The length of the CDR3 is 15 residues. Trimming removed 1 base at V and 4 bases at J, with 11 bases between. As DNA, the CDR3 is TGTGCCAGCAGTTTAGAAGGGGGGGGAAATCAGCCCCAGCATTTT. It specifies CASSLEGGGNQPQHF.